What follows describes a single T cell receptor beta chain. Its antigen is as yet unknown. These data belong to a study of cytomegalovirus exposure and HLA in healthy donors. General study points: TCR beta sequences reportedly predicted the HLA-A and HLA-B alleles of most subjects accurately. CMV serostatus alone was available as immune exposure information. The authors excluded some V segments, including TRBV6-2 and TRBV6-3, as indistinguishable. Among TCR beta chains of equal frequency, HLA-associated ones were more clonally expanded in a later analysis.

60 Vbeta and 13 Jbeta primers were used in PCR. The data were produced by immunoSEQ multiplex PCR, yet TCRdb's version contains in-frame clones alone and is incomplete. The sample records 100,000 to 150,000 clones, around three quarters being singletons. V was shortened by 0 bases and J by 2 bases, with 10 bases between the two germline ends. The CDR3 is 15 amino acids. CDR1 is LGHNA and CDR2 is YSLEER in the germline V gene. V usage is TRBV4-3 and J usage is TRBJ2-5, with D possibly matching TRBD2 (5 bases). The specimen was PBMCs. The TCR originated in a man aged 40-49 years in good health and CMV-seronegative. CDR3 in amino acids: CASSQDLDFQETQYF. In DNA, the CDR3 is TGCGCCAGCAGCCAAGATCTGGACTTTCAAGAGACCCAGTACTTC.